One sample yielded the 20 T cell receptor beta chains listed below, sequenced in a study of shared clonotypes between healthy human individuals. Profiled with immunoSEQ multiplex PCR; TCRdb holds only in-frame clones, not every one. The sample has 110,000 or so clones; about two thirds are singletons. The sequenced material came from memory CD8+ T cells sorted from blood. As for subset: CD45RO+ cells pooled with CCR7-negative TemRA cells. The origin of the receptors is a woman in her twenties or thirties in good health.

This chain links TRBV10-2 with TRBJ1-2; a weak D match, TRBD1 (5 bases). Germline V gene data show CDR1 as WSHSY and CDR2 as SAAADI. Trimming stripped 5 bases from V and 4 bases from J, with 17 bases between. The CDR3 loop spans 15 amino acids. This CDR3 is CASSTSAGEAYGYTF. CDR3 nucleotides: TGCGCCAGCAGTACCAGCGCGGGGGAGGCCTATGGCTACACCTTC.

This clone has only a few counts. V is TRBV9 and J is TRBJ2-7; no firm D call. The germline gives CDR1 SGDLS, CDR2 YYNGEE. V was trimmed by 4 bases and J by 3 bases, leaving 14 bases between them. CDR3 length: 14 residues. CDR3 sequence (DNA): TGTGCCAGCAGCCCGAACTCCTATATCTACGAGCAGTACTTC. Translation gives CASSPNSYIYEQYF.

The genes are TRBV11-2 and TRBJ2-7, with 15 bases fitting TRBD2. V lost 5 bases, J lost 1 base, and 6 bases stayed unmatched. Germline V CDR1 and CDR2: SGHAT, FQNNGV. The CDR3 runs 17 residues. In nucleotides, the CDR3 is TGTGCCAGCAGCGTGGGACTAGCGGGAGGTCTTTCCTACGAGCAGTACTTC. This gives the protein CASSVGLAGGLSYEQYF. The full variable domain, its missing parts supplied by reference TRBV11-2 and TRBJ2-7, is EAGVAQSPRYKIIEKRQSVAFWCNPISGHATLYWYQQILGQGPKLLIQFQNNGVVDDSQLPKDRFSAERLKGVDSTLKIQPAKLEDSAVYLCASSVGLAGGLSYEQYFGPGTRLTVT.

The CDR3 bases are TGCGCCAGCAGCGGAGGGACAGGGTATGACGAGACCCAGTACTTC. Translating it yields CASSGGTGYDETQYF. The chain links TRBV5-1 to TRBJ2-5; 9 bases map to TRBD1. This CDR3 has 15 amino acids. V dropped 4 bases and J dropped 5; count of bases not matched to a gene: 9. Germline lookup yields CDR1 SGHRS and CDR2 YFSETQ. Full variable domain (outside the CDR3, taken from reference TRBV5-1 and TRBJ2-5): KAGVTQTPRYLIKTRGQQVTLSCSPISGHRSVSWYQQTPGQGLQFLFEYFSETQRNKGNFPGRFSGRQFSNSRSEMNVSTLELGDSALYLCASSGGTGYDETQYFGPGTRLLVL.

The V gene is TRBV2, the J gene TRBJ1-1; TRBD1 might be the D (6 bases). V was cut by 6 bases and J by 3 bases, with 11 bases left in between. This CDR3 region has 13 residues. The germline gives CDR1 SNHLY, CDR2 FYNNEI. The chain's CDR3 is CASSIAGDTEAFF. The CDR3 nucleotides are TGTGCCAGCAGCATCGCAGGGGACACTGAAGCTTTCTTT.

The CDR3 spells CASSYGGYSNQPQHF. The CDR3 DNA reads as TGTGCCAGCAGTTACGGGGGGTATAGCAATCAGCCCCAGCATTTT. V is TRBV6-6 and J is TRBJ1-5; TRBD1 is a possible D gene (5 bases). Germline V lookup: CDR1 MNHNY, CDR2 SVGAGI (reference sequence). V lost 2 bases, J lost 0 bases, and 8 bases lay in between. CDR3 length: 15 amino acids.

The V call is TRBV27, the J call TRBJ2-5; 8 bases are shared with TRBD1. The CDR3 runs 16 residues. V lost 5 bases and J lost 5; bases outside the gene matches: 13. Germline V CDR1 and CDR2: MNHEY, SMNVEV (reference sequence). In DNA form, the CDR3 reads TGTGCCAGCAGTCTCACTTCCCGGACAGGGTCGGAGACCCAGTACTTC. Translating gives CASSLTSRTGSETQYF.

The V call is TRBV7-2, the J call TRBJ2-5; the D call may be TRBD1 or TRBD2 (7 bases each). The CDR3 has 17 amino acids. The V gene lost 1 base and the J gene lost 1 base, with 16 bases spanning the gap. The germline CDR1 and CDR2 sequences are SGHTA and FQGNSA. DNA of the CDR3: TGTGCCAGCAGCTTAGTTGTGGCAGGGGGGGGCCAAGAGACCCAGTACTTC. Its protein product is CASSLVVAGGGQETQYF.

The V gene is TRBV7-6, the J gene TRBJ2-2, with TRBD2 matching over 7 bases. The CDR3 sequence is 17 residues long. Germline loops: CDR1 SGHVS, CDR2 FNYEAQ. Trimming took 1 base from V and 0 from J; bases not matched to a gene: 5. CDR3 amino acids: CASSLVVGGANTGELFF. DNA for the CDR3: TGTGCCAGCAGCTTAGTCGTGGGAGGGGCGAACACCGGGGAGCTGTTTTTT.

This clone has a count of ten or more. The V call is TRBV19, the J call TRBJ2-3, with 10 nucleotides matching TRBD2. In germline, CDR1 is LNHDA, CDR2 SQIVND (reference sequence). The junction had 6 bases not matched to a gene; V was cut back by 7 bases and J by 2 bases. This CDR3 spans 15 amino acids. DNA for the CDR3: TGTGCCAGTACTGCTAGCGGGAGCTACACAGATACGCAGTATTTT. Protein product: CASTASGSYTDTQYF.

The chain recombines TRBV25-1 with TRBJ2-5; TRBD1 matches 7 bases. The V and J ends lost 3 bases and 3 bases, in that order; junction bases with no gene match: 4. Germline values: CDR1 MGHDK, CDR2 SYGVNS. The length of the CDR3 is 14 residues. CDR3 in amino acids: CASSDQTGKETQYF. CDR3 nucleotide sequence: TGTGCCAGCAGTGACCAGACAGGGAAAGAGACCCAGTACTTC.

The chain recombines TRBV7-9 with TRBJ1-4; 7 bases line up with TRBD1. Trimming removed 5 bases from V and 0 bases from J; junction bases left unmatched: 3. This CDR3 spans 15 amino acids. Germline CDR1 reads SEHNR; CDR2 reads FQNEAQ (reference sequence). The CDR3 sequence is CASSRTGPTNEKLFF. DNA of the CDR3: TGTGCCAGCAGCCGGACAGGACCAACTAATGAAAAACTGTTTTTT.

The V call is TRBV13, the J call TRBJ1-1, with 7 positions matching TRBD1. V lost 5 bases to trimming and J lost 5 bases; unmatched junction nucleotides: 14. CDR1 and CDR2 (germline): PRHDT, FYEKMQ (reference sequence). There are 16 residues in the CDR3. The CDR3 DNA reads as TGTGCCAGCAGCCCAAAGAACAGGGGTCATCGAACTGAAGCTTTCTTT. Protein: CASSPKNRGHRTEAFF.

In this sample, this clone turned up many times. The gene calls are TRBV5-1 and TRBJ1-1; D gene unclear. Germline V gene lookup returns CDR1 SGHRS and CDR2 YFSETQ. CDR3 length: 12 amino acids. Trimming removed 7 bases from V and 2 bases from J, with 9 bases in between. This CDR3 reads CASGGTNTEAFF. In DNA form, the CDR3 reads TGCGCCAGCGGAGGAACCAACACTGAAGCTTTCTTT.

CDR3 DNA sequence: TGTGCCAGCTCATCGTCGGAGGGTTACGAGCAGTACTTC. Encoded protein: CASSSSEGYEQYF. V and J are TRBV18 and TRBJ2-7, with D maybe TRBD2 (6 bases). V dropped 5 bases and J dropped 4 bases, with 12 bases sitting between them. Germline V gives CDR1 KGHSH, CDR2 LQKENI. This CDR3 has 13 amino acids. The full variable domain, rest sourced from reference TRBV18 and TRBJ2-7, is NAGVMQNPRHLVRRRGQEARLRCSPMKGHSHVYWYRQLPEEGLKFMVYLQKENIIDESGMPKERFSAEFPKEGPSILRIQQVVRGDSAAYFCASSSSEGYEQYFGPGTRLTVT.

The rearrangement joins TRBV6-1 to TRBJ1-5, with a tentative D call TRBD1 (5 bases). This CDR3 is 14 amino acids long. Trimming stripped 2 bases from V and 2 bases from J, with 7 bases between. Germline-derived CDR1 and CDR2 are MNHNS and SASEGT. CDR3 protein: CASSETRGNQPQHF. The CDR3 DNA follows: TGTGCCAGCAGTGAAACCAGGGGCAATCAGCCCCAGCATTTT.

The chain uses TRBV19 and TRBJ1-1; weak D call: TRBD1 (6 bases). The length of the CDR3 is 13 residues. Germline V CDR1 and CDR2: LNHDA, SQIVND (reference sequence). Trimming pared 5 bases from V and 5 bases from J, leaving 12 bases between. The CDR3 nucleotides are TGTGCCAGTAGTTTAACACAGGGTACTGAAGCTTTCTTT. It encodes CASSLTQGTEAFF.

The chain's CDR3 is CASSVLDRVVGLRALTEQFF. CDR3 DNA: TGTGCCAGCAGCGTACTCGACAGGGTAGTCGGGCTGAGGGCCCTAACTGAGCAGTTCTTC. The rearrangement uses TRBV9 and TRBJ2-1; 7 bases fit TRBD1. With V trimmed by 1 base and J by 9 bases, 25 bases remained unmatched. CDR3 length: 20 amino acids. Germline V gene data show CDR1 as SGDLS and CDR2 as YYNGEE.

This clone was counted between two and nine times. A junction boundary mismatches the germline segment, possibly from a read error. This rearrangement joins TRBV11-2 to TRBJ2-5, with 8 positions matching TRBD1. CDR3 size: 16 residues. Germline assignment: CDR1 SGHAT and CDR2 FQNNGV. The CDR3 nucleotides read TGTGCCAGCAGCTTAGTCTCAGGGGGCGGACAAGGGACCCAGTACTTC. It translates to CASSLVSGGGQGTQYF. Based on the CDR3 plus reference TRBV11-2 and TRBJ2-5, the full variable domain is EAGVAQSPRYKIIEKRQSVAFWCNPISGHATLYWYQQILGQGPKLLIQFQNNGVVDDSQLPKDRFSAERLKGVDSTLKIQPAKLEDSAVYLCASSLVSGGGQGTQYFGPGTRLLVL.

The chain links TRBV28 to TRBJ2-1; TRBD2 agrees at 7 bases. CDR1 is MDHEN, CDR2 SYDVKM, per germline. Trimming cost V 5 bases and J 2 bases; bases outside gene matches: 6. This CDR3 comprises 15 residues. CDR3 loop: CASSLRGEPYNEQFF. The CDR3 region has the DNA TGTGCCAGCAGTCTCCGGGGGGAACCCTACAATGAGCAGTTCTTC.